This T cell receptor (beta chain) is from a study of shared clonotypes between healthy human individuals. Findings and limits, study-wide: Clonotype sharing among donors was expected to depend on sequencing depth.

Data came from immunoSEQ multiplex PCR; TCRdb stores just in-frame clones and leaves some out. The profile covers 2 million to 2.5 million clones, with 92% appearing a single time and 0.3% to 0.45% taken by the ten largest. This CDR3 contains 13 residues. Germline CDR1 LNHNV, CDR2 YYDKDF (reference sequence). V was clipped by 1 base and J by 7 bases, with 9 bases between them. Worth noting for this clone: Its target is unknown.

Partitioning of CD4+ cells yielded a CD45RA+ naive subset and a CD45RA-negative memory subset. The sequencing input was naive CD4+ T cells from PBMCs. As to subset: CD45RA+ positively selected. The sequence derives from a man aged 18 to 30 in good health. Some clones in this sample may be carry-over from other donors' samples. This chain connects TRBV15 to TRBJ2-3, with D possibly TRBD2 on 5 matching bases. The chain's CDR3 is CATSRGTTNTQYF. CDR3 bases: TGTGCCACCAGCAGAGGAACGACTAATACGCAGTATTTT. The full variable domain, its missing parts supplied by reference TRBV15 and TRBJ2-3, is DAMVIQNPRYQVTQFGKPVTLSCSQTLNHNVMYWYQQKSSQAPKLLFHYYDKDFNNEADTPDNFQSRRPNTSFCFLDIRSPGLGDTAMYLCATSRGTTNTQYFGPGTRLTVL.